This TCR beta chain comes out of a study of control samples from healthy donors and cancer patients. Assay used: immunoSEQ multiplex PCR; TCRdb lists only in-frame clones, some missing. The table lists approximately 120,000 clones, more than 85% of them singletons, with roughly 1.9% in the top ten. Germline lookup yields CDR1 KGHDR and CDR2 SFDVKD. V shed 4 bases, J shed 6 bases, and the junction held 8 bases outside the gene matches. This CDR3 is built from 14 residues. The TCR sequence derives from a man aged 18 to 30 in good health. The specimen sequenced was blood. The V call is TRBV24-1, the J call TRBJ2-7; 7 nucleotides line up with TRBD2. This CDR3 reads CATSDPGGEAEQYF. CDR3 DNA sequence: TGTGCCACCAGTGACCCGGGAGGAGAGGCCGAGCAGTACTTC.